This is a list of T cell receptor beta chains from one sample in a study of blood T cell repertoires in COVID-19. The method was immunoSEQ multiplex PCR; TCRdb's version includes in-frame clones alone and lacks a portion of them. The repertoire holds approximately 320,000 clones, over 85% seen once, with about 2.4% in the top ten. Specimen: PBMCs or T cells enriched from blood (not recorded which). The receptors originated from a man in his sixties who had recovered from COVID-19. The CDR3 runs from the conserved cysteine through the conserved F or W. Each record gives: V gene, J gene, clone size, D gene, CDR3 protein, CDR3 DNA. The D gene is left open where the match is weak. Expanded clones are given a class, and other clones once, few, many or no size at all.

V: TRBV3-1/TRBV3-2
J: TRBJ2-4
size: -
D: -
CDR3: CASSQDFGIQYF
DNA: TGTGCCAGCAGCCAAGATTTCGGCATTCAGTACTTC

V: TRBV7-9
J: TRBJ1-1
size: -
D: -
CDR3: CASSPSYMNTEAFF
DNA: TGTGCCAGCAGCCCGAGCTATATGAACACTGAAGCTTTCTTT

V: TRBV6-1
J: TRBJ1-1
size: -
D: -
CDR3: CASSEYRDDTEAFF
DNA: TGTGCCAGCAGTGAATACAGGGACGACACTGAAGCTTTCTTT

V: TRBV11-2
J: TRBJ2-7
size: once
D: TRBD2
CDR3: CASSKGLAGTHEQYF
DNA: TGTGCCAGCAGTAAAGGACTAGCGGGAACCCACGAGCAGTACTTC

V: TRBV3-1/TRBV3-2
J: TRBJ1-1
size: -
D: -
CDR3: CASSQQGGNTEAFF
DNA: TGTGCCAGCAGCCAACAGGGAGGTAACACTGAAGCTTTCTTT

V: TRBV6-6
J: TRBJ2-7
size: -
D: TRBD2
CDR3: CASRIREASYEQYF
DNA: TGTGCCAGCAGAATCCGGGAGGCCTCCTACGAGCAGTACTTC

V: TRBV29-1
J: TRBJ2-3
size: -
D: -
CDR3: CSVGGHSTDTQYF
DNA: TGCAGCGTTGGGGGGCATAGCACAGATACGCAGTATTTT

V: TRBV4-2
J: TRBJ1-2
size: -
D: -
CDR3: CASSQTRQSYGYTF
DNA: TGTGCCAGCAGCCAAACCCGACAGTCATATGGCTACACCTTC

V: TRBV7-9
J: TRBJ1-1
size: -
D: TRBD1
CDR3: CASSIPDRDGEAFF
DNA: TGTGCCAGCAGCATACCTGACAGGGATGGTGAAGCTTTCTTT

V: TRBV6-5
J: TRBJ2-5
size: once
D: -
CDR3: CASSYSKGLETQYF
DNA: TGTGCCAGCAGTTACTCGAAGGGGTTAGAGACCCAGTACTTC

V: TRBV13
J: TRBJ2-7
size: -
D: TRBD2
CDR3: CASSFLAGGVYEQYF
DNA: TGTGCCAGCAGCTTCCTAGCGGGGGGGGTCTACGAGCAGTACTTC